One and the same sample provided the 30 T cell receptor beta chains below, sequenced in a study of cytomegalovirus exposure and HLA in healthy donors. PCR amplification relied on 60 Vbeta primers (plus 13 Jbeta primers). Produced via immunoSEQ multiplex PCR; TCRdb's table is partial and in-frame only. The repertoire consists of some 140,000 clones, with approximately 79% occurring once and the leading ten covering approximately 8.3%. The sample was PBMCs. These receptors were obtained from a woman aged 50 to 65 in good health and CMV-seropositive.

This chain links TRBV9 with TRBJ2-3, with TRBD1 identical over 7 bases. The CDR3 consists of 17 residues. Germline CDR1 reads SGDLS; CDR2 reads YYNGEE. Losses at the gene ends were 0 bases for V and 2 bases for J; bases not matched to a gene: 9. CDR3 in amino acids: CASSVGAWDSNTDTQYF. CDR3 DNA: TGTGCCAGCAGCGTAGGAGCTTGGGACAGTAACACAGATACGCAGTATTTT.

J is TRBJ2-2 and V is TRBV6-1, with 12 bases identical to TRBD1. With 5 bases clipped from V and 4 bases from J, the junction kept 2 bases outside the gene matches. Germline CDR1 MNHNS, CDR2 SASEGT. The CDR3 covers 15 residues. CDR3: CASSRDRGLTGELFF. CDR3 nucleotide sequence: TGTGCCAGCAGTCGGGACAGGGGGCTCACCGGGGAGCTGTTTTTT.

This chain connects TRBV28 to TRBJ2-3; TRBD1 aligns across 9 bases. From germline, CDR1 is MDHEN and CDR2 SYDVKM. Trimming at V came to 7 bases and at J to 4 bases, leaving 9 bases not matched to a gene. The CDR3 is made up of 15 amino acids. CDR3 in DNA: TGTGCCAGCATAGCCTCGGACAGGGGTGCAGATACGCAGTATTTT. Its protein product is CASIASDRGADTQYF.

The genes are TRBV7-9 and TRBJ1-1; 7 bases fit TRBD1. Trimming took 5 bases from V and 4 from J; bases not matched to a gene: 7. Germline CDR1 and CDR2: SEHNR and FQNEAQ (reference sequence). The CDR3 length is 14 residues. CDR3 in DNA: TGTGCCAGCAGCCCGACAGGGTTGGGCACTGAAGCTTTCTTT. As protein: CASSPTGLGTEAFF.

The chain joins TRBV30 to TRBJ1-3; perhaps TRBD1 as D (6 bases). Germline V gene data show CDR1 as GTSNPN and CDR2 as SVGIG (reference sequence). V shed 1 base and J shed 4 bases, with 14 bases lying between them. The CDR3 consists of 15 residues. The DNA for the CDR3 is TGTGCCTGGAGTGGGCTAGGGACACCGGGAAACACCATATATTTT. Protein: CAWSGLGTPGNTIYF.

This chain uses TRBV11-2 with TRBJ2-3; D might be TRBD2 (5 bases). Trimming stripped 6 bases from V and 2 bases from J, with 12 bases between. Germline CDR1 is SGHAT and CDR2 is FQNNGV. This CDR3 comprises 14 residues. The CDR3 nucleotides are TGTGCCAGCAGGGTAGCGTCGGCCACAGATACGCAGTATTTT. Translating gives CASRVASATDTQYF.

This chain links TRBV2 with TRBJ1-4; no definite D call. The germline CDR1 and CDR2 sequences are SNHLY and FYNNEI. The CDR3 loop spans 13 amino acids. V was shortened by 7 bases and J by 6 bases, with 12 bases between the two germline ends. The CDR3 spells CASTNRRHEKLFF. Written as DNA, the CDR3 is TGTGCCAGCACGAACAGACGGCATGAAAAACTGTTTTTT.

This clone was picked up a small number of times. The chain links TRBV18 to TRBJ2-5, with TRBD1 identical over 8 bases. Matching the DNA end better, TRBJ2-7 makes the J call doubtful. The CDR3 runs to 17 residues. Germline V gene sequence: CDR1 KGHSH, CDR2 LQKENI. The CDR3 nucleotides are TGTGCCAGCTCACCACGACCCCCCGGCAGGGGGCTTGACGAGCAGTACTTC. It is translated as CASSPRPPGRGLDEQYF.

V is TRBV5-1 and J is TRBJ2-5; the match to TRBD2 covers 8 bases. J gave up 4 bases and V 1 base, and 9 bases lay outside the gene matches. The CDR3 is made up of 16 amino acids. CDR1 is SGHRS and CDR2 is YFSETQ in the germline V gene. The CDR3 bases are TGCGCCAGCAGCTTGAATTACGGGGGGGAGGCAGAGACCCAGTACTTC. Translation: CASSLNYGGEAETQYF. Full variable domain (rest looked up from reference TRBV5-1 and TRBJ2-5): KAGVTQTPRYLIKTRGQQVTLSCSPISGHRSVSWYQQTPGQGLQFLFEYFSETQRNKGNFPGRFSGRQFSNSRSEMNVSTLELGDSALYLCASSLNYGGEAETQYFGPGTRLLVL.

The chain employs TRBV7-3 and TRBJ2-5; 7 bases fit TRBD2. CDR1 SGHTA and CDR2 FQGTGA come from the germline V gene. Unmatched junction bases numbered 29, after V lost 5 bases and J lost 2 bases. This CDR3 has 22 residues. The CDR3 DNA reads as TGTGCCAGCAGCGACCTCCCGGGAGGCAAGGAAAATACTCGCGGGCAACAAGAGACCCAGTACTTC. Encoded protein: CASSDLPGGKENTRGQQETQYF.

The chain couples TRBV28 to TRBJ1-3; 9 bases are shared with TRBD1. The CDR3 has 16 residues. V lost 5 bases to trimming and J lost 5 bases; unmatched junction nucleotides: 10. The germline gives CDR1 MDHEN, CDR2 SYDVKM. CDR3 amino acids: CASSLTGQGFRNTIYF. CDR3 nucleotides: TGTGCCAGCAGTCTGACGGGACAGGGATTCCGAAACACCATATATTTT.

The rearrangement links TRBV2 to TRBJ1-5; possibly TRBD1 for D (5 bases). This CDR3 region has 14 residues. Per the germline V gene, CDR1 is SNHLY and CDR2 is FYNNEI. Deletions cut 3 bases from V and 6 bases from J, with 12 bases between. In DNA form, the CDR3 reads TGTGCCAGCAGTGAGGGGCAGGTCAGTCAGCCCCAGCATTTT. Protein product: CASSEGQVSQPQHF.

The chain carries TRBV19 and TRBJ1-1; D is ambiguous. The germline CDR1 and CDR2 sequences are LNHDA and SQIVND (reference sequence). Deletions cut 6 bases from V and 3 bases from J, with 14 bases between. The CDR3 loop spans 14 amino acids. CDR3 residues: CASSTGARDTEAFF. DNA of the CDR3: TGTGCCAGTAGCACCGGTGCGCGGGACACTGAAGCTTTCTTT.

The chain has TRBV7-2 and TRBJ1-3; D is undetermined. Looked up from germline, CDR1 is SGHTA and CDR2 is FQGNSA. V lost 5 bases, J lost 0 bases, and 8 bases lay in between. The CDR3 runs 14 residues. The CDR3 DNA is TGTGCCAGCAGCCCCTCGGTCTCTGGAAACACCATATATTTT. Its translation: CASSPSVSGNTIYF.

This chain connects TRBV7-9 to TRBJ2-2; TRBD2 matches at 11 bases. V lost 10 bases and J lost 0; bases outside the gene matches: 7. This CDR3 region has 16 residues. Germline values: CDR1 SEHNR, CDR2 FQNEAQ (reference sequence). The CDR3 loop is CAKLGTSGANTGELFF. The CDR3 nucleotides read TGTGCCAAACTTGGGACTAGCGGAGCGAACACCGGGGAGCTGTTTTTT.

The rearrangement links TRBV15 to TRBJ1-2; 7 bases agree with TRBD1. This CDR3 region has 16 residues. V dropped 4 bases and J dropped 5; count of bases not matched to a gene: 13. The germline CDR1 and CDR2 sequences are LNHNV and YYDKDF (reference sequence). CDR3 coding DNA: TGTGCCACCAGCAAGCCGCGGGCAGGGGGAAGGTATGGCTACACCTTC. Protein product: CATSKPRAGGRYGYTF.

This clone showed up just once. The chain has TRBV7-3 and TRBJ1-6; D call uncertain. Germline CDR1 is SGHTA and CDR2 is FQGTGA. The germline V and J ends were trimmed by 1 base and 7 bases, with 8 bases remaining between them. CDR3 length: 14 residues. DNA of the CDR3: TGTGCCAGCAGCTTAAGGAGAACCAATTCACCCCTCCACTTT. Translation: CASSLRRTNSPLHF.

The gene calls are TRBV5-1 and TRBJ2-5; TRBD1 agrees at 8 bases. The germline CDR1 and CDR2 sequences are SGHRS and YFSETQ. The CDR3 has 15 amino acids. The V segment lost 2 bases and the J segment 5 bases; nucleotides outside the gene matches: 8. The CDR3 nucleotides read TGCGCCAGCAGCTTCGGTCAGGGGGCGAGGGAGACCCAGTACTTC. Translating gives CASSFGQGARETQYF.

V is TRBV29-1 and J is TRBJ2-5, with TRBD1 matching over 7 bases. The J call may not be correct, given that the DNA end is closer to TRBJ2-7. There are 13 residues in the CDR3. Germline V CDR1 and CDR2: SQVTM, ANQGSEA. The CDR3 reads CSVLGQNFHEQYF. The CDR3 DNA reads TGCAGCGTCTTGGGACAGAACTTCCACGAGCAGTACTTC.

This chain connects TRBV5-4 to TRBJ2-3, with TRBD2 matching 10 bases. The CDR3 runs 19 residues. Germline V gene data show CDR1 as SGHNT and CDR2 as YYREEE (reference sequence). V was clipped by 0 bases and J by 2 bases; unmatched bases: 12. CDR3 protein: CASSLDGSGGQLPTDTQYF. The CDR3, as DNA: TGTGCCAGCAGCTTGGATGGTAGCGGGGGGCAATTACCCACAGATACGCAGTATTTT. The full variable domain, with the rest looked up from reference TRBV5-4 and TRBJ2-3, is ETGVTQSPTHLIKTRGQQVTLRCSSQSGHNTVSWYQQALGQGPQFIFQYYREEENGRGNFPPRFSGLQFPNYSSELNVNALELDDSALYLCASSLDGSGGQLPTDTQYFGPGTRLTVL.

This chain joins TRBV11-2 and TRBJ2-1; 10 bases match TRBD2. The ends lost 4 bases at V and 6 bases at J; junction bases unmatched: 6. There are 15 residues in the CDR3. Germline loops: CDR1 SGHAT, CDR2 FQNNGV. CDR3 protein: CASSSLAGVRNEQFF. CDR3 bases: TGTGCCAGCAGCTCTCTAGCGGGGGTTCGCAATGAGCAGTTCTTC. The full variable domain, rest sourced from reference TRBV11-2 and TRBJ2-1, is EAGVAQSPRYKIIEKRQSVAFWCNPISGHATLYWYQQILGQGPKLLIQFQNNGVVDDSQLPKDRFSAERLKGVDSTLKIQPAKLEDSAVYLCASSSLAGVRNEQFFGPGTRLTVL.

The chain has TRBV7-2 and TRBJ2-5; D is possibly TRBD1 (6 bases). CDR3 length equals 15 residues. The V end was cut by 3 bases, the J end by 7 bases, with 18 bases between. Germline V gives CDR1 SGHTA, CDR2 FQGNSA. The CDR3 DNA reads TGTGCCAGCAGCTTGCAGGGACGCAGGGGATGGACCCAGTACTTC. It yields the protein CASSLQGRRGWTQYF. Drawing the rest from reference TRBV7-2 and TRBJ2-5, the complete variable domain is GAGVSQSPSNKVTEKGKDVELRCDPISGHTALYWYRQSLGQGLEFLIYFQGNSAPDKSGLPSDRFSAERTGGSVSTLTIQRTQQEDSAVYLCASSLQGRRGWTQYFGPGTRLLVL.

Concerning this clone: Other DNA sequences of this sample code for an identical CDR3. The V gene is TRBV6-1, the J gene TRBJ1-1; D call uncertain. Germline V gene sequence: CDR1 MNHNS, CDR2 SASEGT. The CDR3 is 13 residues long. V was pared by 1 base and J by 3 bases, with 6 bases between. CDR3 sequence reads: CASSEVGDTEAFF. The CDR3 region has the DNA TGTGCCAGCAGTGAAGTCGGGGACACTGAAGCTTTCTTT.

V gene TRBV13 combines with J gene TRBJ1-2; 11 bases agree with TRBD1. The germline gives CDR1 PRHDT, CDR2 FYEKMQ (reference sequence). The CDR3 runs 15 residues. V dropped 3 bases and J dropped 5; count of bases not matched to a gene: 5. CDR3 sequence: CASSFGQGAGYGYTF. Written as DNA, the CDR3 is TGTGCCAGCAGCTTCGGACAGGGGGCGGGATATGGCTACACCTTC.

This clone has a single count. V usage is TRBV10-3 and J usage is TRBJ1-6; a weak D match, TRBD1 (6 bases). Trimming removed 10 bases from V and 8 bases from J, with 15 bases in between. The germline gives CDR1 ENHRY, CDR2 SYGVKD. This CDR3 has 13 amino acids. The CDR3 sequence: CATGGGEHSPLHF. CDR3 bases: TGTGCCACTGGAGGGGGGGAACATTCACCCCTCCACTTT.

The chain employs TRBV4-1 and TRBJ1-5; the match to TRBD1 covers 7 bases. Germline trimming cut 4 bases from V and 7 bases from J; bases unmatched to any gene: 13. Looked up from germline, CDR1 is MGHRA and CDR2 is YSYEKL. The CDR3 has 16 amino acids. The CDR3 region has the DNA TGCGCCAGCAGCCCCGCGCCTGACAGGGTTCAGCAGCCCCAGCATTTT. Translating gives CASSPAPDRVQQPQHF.

The V and J genes are TRBV7-2 and TRBJ2-7; D gene uncertain. Trimming removed 1 base from V and 0 bases from J, with 10 bases in between. This CDR3 spans 15 amino acids. The germline CDR1 and CDR2 sequences are SGHTA and FQGNSA. The CDR3 sequence: CASSLVSLSSYEQYF. The CDR3 DNA reads as TGTGCCAGCAGCTTAGTTTCACTGAGCTCCTACGAGCAGTACTTC.

V gene TRBV5-1 combines with J gene TRBJ2-5, with D possibly matching TRBD1 (5 bases). V dropped 1 base and J dropped 5 bases, with 12 bases sitting between them. The CDR3 contains 14 residues. The germline V gene encodes CDR1 SGHRS and CDR2 YFSETQ. This chain's CDR3 is CASSLPAGHETQYF. The CDR3 DNA is TGCGCCAGCAGCTTGCCTGCAGGGCATGAGACCCAGTACTTC.

In this sample, this clone turned up once. V usage is TRBV4-2 and J usage is TRBJ2-5, with a possible D match to TRBD1 (5 bases). The V gene's germline CDR1 is LGHNA and CDR2 YNFKEQ. V gave up 2 bases and J gave up 4 bases, with 5 bases separating them. The CDR3 sequence is 12 residues long. The DNA of the CDR3 is TGTGCCAGCAGCCAACAGGGAGAGACCCAGTACTTC. This translates into CASSQQGETQYF.

The chain joins TRBV5-4 to TRBJ2-3, with 12 bases lining up with TRBD2. V gave up 4 bases and J gave up 5 bases; unmatched junction bases: 8. The CDR3 loop spans 16 amino acids. Germline-derived CDR1 and CDR2 are SGHNT and YYREEE (reference sequence). The DNA of the CDR3 is TGTGCCAGCAGCCCCAAGACTAGCGGGGGAGTAGATACGCAGTATTTT. Protein sequence: CASSPKTSGGVDTQYF.